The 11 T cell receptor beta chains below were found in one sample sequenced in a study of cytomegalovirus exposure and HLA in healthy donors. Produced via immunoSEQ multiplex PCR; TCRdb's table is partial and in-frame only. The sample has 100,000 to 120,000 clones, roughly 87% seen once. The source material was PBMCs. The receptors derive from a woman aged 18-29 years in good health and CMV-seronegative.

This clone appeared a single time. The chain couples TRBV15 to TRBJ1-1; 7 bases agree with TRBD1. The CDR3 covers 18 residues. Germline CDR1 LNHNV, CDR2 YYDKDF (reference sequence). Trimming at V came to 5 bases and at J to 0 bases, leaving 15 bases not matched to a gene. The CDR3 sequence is CATSPRRGTAIMNTEAFF. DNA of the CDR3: TGTGCCACCAGCCCACGCCGCGGGACAGCGATTATGAACACTGAAGCTTTCTTT. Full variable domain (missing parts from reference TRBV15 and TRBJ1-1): DAMVIQNPRYQVTQFGKPVTLSCSQTLNHNVMYWYQQKSSQAPKLLFHYYDKDFNNEADTPDNFQSRRPNTSFCFLDIRSPGLGDTAMYLCATSPRRGTAIMNTEAFFGQGTRLTVV.

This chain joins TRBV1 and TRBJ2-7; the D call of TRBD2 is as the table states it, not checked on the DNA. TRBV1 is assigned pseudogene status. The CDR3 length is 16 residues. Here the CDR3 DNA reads TGCACCAGCAGCCATCTCCGGGACTATGACTCCTACGAGCAGTACTTC. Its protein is CTSSHLRDYDSYEQYF.

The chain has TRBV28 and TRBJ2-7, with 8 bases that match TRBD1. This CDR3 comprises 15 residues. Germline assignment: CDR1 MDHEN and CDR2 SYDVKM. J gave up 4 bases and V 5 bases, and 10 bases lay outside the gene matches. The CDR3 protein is CASSPEGTGDYEQYF. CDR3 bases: TGTGCCAGCAGTCCCGAGGGGACAGGAGATTACGAGCAGTACTTC.

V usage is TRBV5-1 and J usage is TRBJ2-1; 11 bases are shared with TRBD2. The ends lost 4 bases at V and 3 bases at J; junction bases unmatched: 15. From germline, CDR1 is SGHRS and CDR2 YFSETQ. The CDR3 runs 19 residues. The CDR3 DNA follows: TGCGCCAGCAGCATGTCAGACACTAGCGGGAGAGTAGGCTACAATGAGCAGTTCTTC. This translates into CASSMSDTSGRVGYNEQFF.

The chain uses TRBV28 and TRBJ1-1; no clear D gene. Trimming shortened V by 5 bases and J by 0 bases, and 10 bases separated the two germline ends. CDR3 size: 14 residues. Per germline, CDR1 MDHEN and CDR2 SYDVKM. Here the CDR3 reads CASSPPTLNTEAFF. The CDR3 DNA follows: TGTGCCAGCAGTCCACCGACATTGAACACTGAAGCTTTCTTT.

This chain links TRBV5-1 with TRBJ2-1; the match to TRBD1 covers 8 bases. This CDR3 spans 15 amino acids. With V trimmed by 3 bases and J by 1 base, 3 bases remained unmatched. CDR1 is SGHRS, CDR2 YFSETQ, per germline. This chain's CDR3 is CASSSGQGSYNEQFF. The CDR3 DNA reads TGCGCCAGCAGCTCCGGACAGGGATCCTACAATGAGCAGTTCTTC.

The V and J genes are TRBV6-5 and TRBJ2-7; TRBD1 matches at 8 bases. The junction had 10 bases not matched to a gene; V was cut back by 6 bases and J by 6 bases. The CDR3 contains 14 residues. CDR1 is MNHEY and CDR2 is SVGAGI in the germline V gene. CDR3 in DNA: TGTGCCAGCAGCAGAGGGACAGGACCTACCGAGCAGTACTTC. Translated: CASSRGTGPTEQYF.

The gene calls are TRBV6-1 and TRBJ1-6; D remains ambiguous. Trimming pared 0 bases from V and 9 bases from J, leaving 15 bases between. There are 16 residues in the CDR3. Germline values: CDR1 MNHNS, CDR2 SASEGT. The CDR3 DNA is TGTGCCAGCAGTGAAGCGGTTGATTTGGGGAGTTCACCCCTCCACTTT. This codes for CASSEAVDLGSSPLHF.

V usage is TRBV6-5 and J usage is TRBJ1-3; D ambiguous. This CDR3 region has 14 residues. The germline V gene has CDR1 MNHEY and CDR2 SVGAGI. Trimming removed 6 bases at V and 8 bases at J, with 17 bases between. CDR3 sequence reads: CASSPLNRGDTIYF. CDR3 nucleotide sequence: TGTGCCAGCAGCCCCCTCAATCGCGGGGACACCATATATTTT.

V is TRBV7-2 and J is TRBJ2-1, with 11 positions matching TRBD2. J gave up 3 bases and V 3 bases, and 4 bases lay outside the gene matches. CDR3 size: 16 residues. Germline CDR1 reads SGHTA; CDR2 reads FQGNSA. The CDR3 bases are TGTGCCAGCAGCTTGGGACTAGCGGTAAACTACAATGAGCAGTTCTTC. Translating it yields CASSLGLAVNYNEQFF. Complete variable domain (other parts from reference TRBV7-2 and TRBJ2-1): GAGVSQSPSNKVTEKGKDVELRCDPISGHTALYWYRQSLGQGLEFLIYFQGNSAPDKSGLPSDRFSAERTGGSVSTLTIQRTQQEDSAVYLCASSLGLAVNYNEQFFGPGTRLTVL.

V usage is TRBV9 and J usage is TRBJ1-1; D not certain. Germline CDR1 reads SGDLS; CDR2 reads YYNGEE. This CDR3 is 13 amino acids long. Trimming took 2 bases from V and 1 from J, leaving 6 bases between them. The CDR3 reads CASSVTQNTEAFF. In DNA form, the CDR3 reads TGTGCCAGCAGCGTCACTCAGAACACTGAAGCTTTCTTT.